Presented here are 29 T cell receptor beta chains from one specimen sequenced in a study of identical twins. MiXCR was run by TCRdb on the 5' RACE reads, yielding one entry per CDR3 protein. There are about 790,000 distinct CDR3 sequences in the sample; 15% to 20% occur only once, and around 12% lies in the top ten. The same data also contributed to another study, on T cells expressing NK-cell markers.

The sequenced sample was PBMCs. Receptors were obtained from a woman younger than 35 in good health.

This rearrangement joins TRBV29-1 to TRBJ1-1; no reliable D call. The V and J ends lost 3 bases and 0 bases respectively, with 8 bases between them. This CDR3 region has 13 residues. CDR1 and CDR2 from the germline V gene are SQVTM and ANQGSEA. The CDR3 loop reads CSVDENLNTEAFF. CDR3 DNA: TGCAGCGTTGATGAAAATTTGAACACTGAAGCTTTCTTT.

This clonotype was seen a few times. This CDR3 is CASTVTGTGNNSPLHF. CDR3 in DNA: TGTGCCAGCACCGTGACCGGGACAGGGAATAATTCACCCCTCCACTTT. V and J are TRBV12-3 or TRBV12-4 and TRBJ1-6; 9 bases fit TRBD1. The CDR3 runs to 16 residues. The ends lost 7 bases at V and 5 bases at J; junction bases unmatched: 9.

In DNA form, the CDR3 reads TGTGCCAGCAGTTTCTTGGGCTACAGCGAGCAGTACTTC. Translating gives CASSFLGYSEQYF. The chain combines TRBV12-3 or TRBV12-4 with TRBJ2-7; D is ambiguous. This CDR3 has 13 amino acids. The V end lost 3 bases, the J end lost 6 bases, and 12 bases lay between the germline ends.

The rearrangement uses TRBV13 and TRBJ2-3; D gene unclear. V dropped 5 bases and J dropped 2 bases, with 11 bases sitting between them. This CDR3 is built from 14 residues. Germline assignment: CDR1 PRHDT and CDR2 FYEKMQ (reference sequence). CDR3 residues: CASSGERLTDTQYF. CDR3 nucleotides: TGTGCCAGCAGCGGGGAAAGGCTCACAGATACGCAGTATTTT.

The CDR3: CASSRYMGGISGANVLTF. DNA of the CDR3: TGTGCCAGCAGTAGATATATGGGGGGGATCAGTGGGGCCAACGTCCTGACTTTC. The J gene is TRBJ2-6, the V gene TRBV12-3 or TRBV12-4, with 7 bases fitting TRBD2. After removal of 5 bases from V and 3 bases from J, the junction contained 13 bases not matched to a gene. The CDR3 spans 18 residues.

V usage is TRBV7-9 and J usage is TRBJ2-5, with 13 bases that match TRBD2. This CDR3 is built from 18 residues. Germline CDR1 reads SEHNR; CDR2 reads FQNEAQ (reference sequence). The junction had 11 bases not matched to a gene; V was cut back by 5 bases and J by 2 bases. The CDR3 region has the DNA TGTGCCAGCAGCAAAAGGACTAGCGGGAGCCCGTTACAAGAGACCCAGTACTTC. It yields the protein CASSKRTSGSPLQETQYF.

This clonotype was recorded once. This chain connects TRBV5-5 to TRBJ2-3; D is possibly TRBD1 or TRBD2 (5 bases each). Germline assignment: CDR1 SGHKS and CDR2 YYEKEE (reference sequence). V was pared by 5 bases and J by 0 bases, with 10 bases between. There are 14 residues in the CDR3. The CDR3, as DNA: TGTGCCAGCAGGGGGGAATATAGCACAGATACGCAGTATTTT. This sequence encodes CASRGEYSTDTQYF.

V gene TRBV24-1 combines with J gene TRBJ2-7; weak D call: TRBD1 (6 bases). Germline V gene sequence: CDR1 KGHDR, CDR2 SFDVKD. The V end was cut by 7 bases, the J end by 0 bases, with 12 bases between. This CDR3 region has 14 residues. CDR3 in amino acids: CATRRQDISYEQYF. DNA of the CDR3: TGTGCCACCAGGCGACAGGATATCTCCTACGAGCAGTACTTC.

The V call is TRBV3-1, the J call TRBJ2-2; 9 positions agree with TRBD2. The CDR3 is 16 residues long. The ends lost 4 bases at V and 5 bases at J; junction bases unmatched: 8. The V gene's germline CDR1 is LGHDT and CDR2 YNNKEL (reference sequence). CDR3 residues: CASSRLLAGTTGELFF. In DNA, the CDR3 is TGTGCCAGCAGCCGCCTCCTAGCGGGAACTACCGGGGAGCTGTTTTTT.

The chain links TRBV30 to TRBJ2-1; TRBD2 matches at 10 bases. Unmatched junction bases numbered 13, after V lost 2 bases and J lost 12 bases. This CDR3 has 15 residues. Germline CDR1 and CDR2: GTSNPN and SVGIG (reference sequence). CDR3 DNA: TGTGCCTGGAGTAGGGCTAGCGGGAGAGTAGGGGGGCAGTTCTTC. Translating gives CAWSRASGRVGGQFF.

This clonotype was counted between two and nine times. V usage is TRBV7-2 and J usage is TRBJ2-7, with D perhaps being TRBD1 or TRBD2 (5 bases each). V shed 6 bases and J shed 1 base, with 16 bases lying between them. From germline, CDR1 is SGHTA and CDR2 FQGNSA. This CDR3 contains 15 residues. DNA of the CDR3: TGTGCCAGCAGGAGTATGGGGACGGGGTCCTACGAGCAGTACTTC. Residues: CASRSMGTGSYEQYF.

The chain employs TRBV6-1 and TRBJ2-4; weak D call: TRBD1 (5 bases). The CDR3 loop spans 13 amino acids. Germline V gene sequence: CDR1 MNHNS, CDR2 SASEGT. Deletions cut 7 bases from V and 1 base from J, with 8 bases between. The CDR3 here is CASTGSAKNIQYF. CDR3 nucleotide sequence: TGTGCCAGCACAGGGTCGGCCAAAAACATTCAGTACTTC.

The CDR3 sequence is CSAHDSYEQYF. Here the CDR3 DNA reads TGCAGTGCTCACGACTCCTACGAGCAGTACTTC. The chain links TRBV20-1 to TRBJ2-7, with D unresolved. The V end was cut by 5 bases, the J end by 0 bases, with 5 bases between. Per the germline V gene, CDR1 is DFQATT and CDR2 is SNEGSKA (reference sequence). This CDR3 spans 11 amino acids.

The V gene is TRBV5-1, the J gene TRBJ2-1; D might be TRBD2 (5 bases). Deletions cut 2 bases from V and 5 bases from J, with 8 bases between. CDR1 and CDR2 from the germline V gene are SGHRS and YFSETQ. The CDR3 is 13 amino acids. CDR3 nucleotide sequence: TGCGCCAGCAGCTTACGGGGAAACAATGAGCAGTTCTTC. The encoded protein is CASSLRGNNEQFF.

The chain carries TRBV15 and TRBJ1-5; D is possibly TRBD1 (6 bases). This CDR3 has 16 residues. Germline V gene sequence: CDR1 LNHNV, CDR2 YYDKDF (reference sequence). Trimming stripped 3 bases from V and 0 bases from J, with 12 bases between. Written as DNA, the CDR3 is TGTGCCACCAGCAGGTGGGACACCATTAGCAATCAGCCCCAGCATTTT. Amino acid sequence: CATSRWDTISNQPQHF.

The sample holds a few counts of this clonotype. The genes are TRBV10-3 and TRBJ2-3; the D gene is possibly TRBD2 (5 bases). V shed 11 bases and J shed 3 bases, with 18 bases lying between them. The CDR3 has 14 amino acids. Looked up from germline, CDR1 is ENHRY and CDR2 is SYGVKD. The CDR3, as DNA: TGTGCCGTTTCGAGGGCCCTCTTGACAGATACGCAGTATTTT. Amino acids: CAVSRALLTDTQYF.

The CDR3 protein is CASSATTLLAATITDTQYF. In nucleotides, the CDR3 is TGTGCCAGCAGCGCCACAACGCTACTAGCGGCTACCATCACAGATACGCAGTATTTT. V and J are TRBV7-6 and TRBJ2-3; 8 bases map to TRBD2. This CDR3 spans 19 amino acids. V lost 5 bases, J lost 2 bases, and 18 bases stayed unmatched. The germline gives CDR1 SGHVS, CDR2 FNYEAQ.

This clonotype was observed a handful of times. The gene calls are TRBV14 and TRBJ2-1; 7 positions match TRBD2. The CDR3 runs to 15 residues. Germline lookup yields CDR1 SGHDN and CDR2 FVKESK. The V and J ends lost 0 bases and 5 bases, in that order; junction bases with no gene match: 4. CDR3 coding DNA: TGTGCCAGCAGCCAAGAAACGGGGGGAAACAATGAGCAGTTCTTC. It encodes CASSQETGGNNEQFF.

The chain recombines TRBV12-3 or TRBV12-4 with TRBJ1-2, with TRBD1 identical over 7 bases. The V segment lost 3 bases and the J segment 10 bases; nucleotides outside the gene matches: 14. This CDR3 spans 15 amino acids. CDR3 in DNA: TGTGCCAGCAGTTTCGTAATGTGGACAGGCGCAAACTACACCTTC. Protein product: CASSFVMWTGANYTF.

Only one count was recorded for this clonotype. The junction departs from germline at one end; a sequencing error may be responsible. V and J are TRBV5-1 and TRBJ2-3, with D uncertain. Germline V gene sequence: CDR1 SGHRS, CDR2 YFSETQ. The CDR3 sequence is 15 residues long. CDR3 protein: CTSSLEVAPTDTQYF. Here the CDR3 DNA reads TGCACCAGCAGCTTGGAAGTCGCCCCCACAGATACGCAGTATTTT.

This clonotype was recorded once. The rearrangement joins TRBV10-2 to TRBJ2-3; 12 bases are shared with TRBD2. The CDR3 is made up of 16 amino acids. Per germline, CDR1 WSHSY and CDR2 SAAADI. J gave up 3 bases and V 6 bases, and 7 bases lay outside the gene matches. CDR3 coding DNA: TGCGCCAGCAGCCGCGCAGGACTAGCGGGGACAGATACGCAGTATTTT. Protein sequence: CASSRAGLAGTDTQYF.

The J gene is TRBJ2-3, the V gene TRBV5-1; D assignment may be TRBD1 or TRBD2 (5 bases each). Trimming pared 0 bases from V and 6 bases from J, leaving 11 bases between. The germline V gene has CDR1 SGHRS and CDR2 YFSETQ. The CDR3 is made up of 14 amino acids. The CDR3 reads CASSLVGVMDTQYF. The CDR3 bases are TGCGCCAGCAGCTTGGTGGGGGTGATGGATACGCAGTATTTT.

J is TRBJ2-1 and V is TRBV10-3, with 8 bases that match TRBD2. The CDR3 has 15 amino acids. Germline-derived CDR1 and CDR2 are ENHRY and SYGVKD. V lost 8 bases to trimming and J lost 5 bases; unmatched junction nucleotides: 11. The CDR3 loop reads CAIRRSGGLNNEQFF. CDR3 in DNA: TGTGCCATCCGACGGAGCGGGGGCCTAAACAATGAGCAGTTCTTC.

V usage is TRBV12-3 or TRBV12-4 and J usage is TRBJ2-7; D perhaps matches TRBD1 (5 bases). V lost 6 bases to trimming and J lost 7 bases, with 16 bases between them. The CDR3 has 13 amino acids. The CDR3 DNA reads TGTGCCAGCAGGCGAGGTGGGGCGGCGGAGCAGTACTTC. Translated: CASRRGGAAEQYF.

This clonotype was observed a handful of times. Here the CDR3 DNA reads TGTGCCAGCTCACTGCCGGGACAGAAAAACATTCAGTACTTC. It yields the protein CASSLPGQKNIQYF. The chain carries TRBV18 and TRBJ2-4; 7 bases match TRBD1. The CDR3 is 14 residues long. Losses at the gene ends were 4 bases for V and 4 bases for J; bases not matched to a gene: 4. Germline loops: CDR1 KGHSH, CDR2 LQKENI.

This clonotype was seen more than once but under ten times. The rearrangement uses TRBV7-9 and TRBJ1-2; unclear D gene. Germline V CDR1 and CDR2: SEHNR, FQNEAQ (reference sequence). Trimming shortened V by 6 bases and J by 7 bases, and 6 bases separated the two germline ends. The CDR3 consists of 10 residues. The CDR3 region is CASSTVGYTF. CDR3 sequence (DNA): TGTGCCAGCAGTACTGTTGGCTACACCTTC.

This clonotype was observed a few times. The chain has TRBV14 and TRBJ2-3; possible D gene TRBD2, 5 bases. The length of the CDR3 is 14 residues. The V gene lost 6 bases and the J gene lost 5 bases, with 15 bases spanning the gap. Germline CDR1 reads SGHDN; CDR2 reads FVKESK. The CDR3 DNA is TGTGCCAGCAGGCTGGGCGGGCGAGGAGATACGCAGTATTTT. It encodes CASRLGGRGDTQYF.

V gene TRBV6-6 combines with J gene TRBJ2-7; 7 bases line up with TRBD2. The V gene's germline CDR1 is MNHNY and CDR2 SVGAGI (reference sequence). The CDR3 covers 13 residues. V shed 6 bases and J 7 bases; nucleotides not matched to a gene: 9. The CDR3: CASSPGREIEQYF. DNA of the CDR3: TGTGCCAGCAGCCCAGGGAGGGAGATTGAGCAGTACTTC.

The V call is TRBV7-2, the J call TRBJ2-5; 9 bases are shared with TRBD2. Trimming took 5 bases from V and 4 from J; bases not matched to a gene: 8. The germline gives CDR1 SGHTA, CDR2 FQGNSA. The CDR3 is made up of 15 amino acids. The CDR3 spells CASSRRGSGGETQYF. The CDR3 nucleotides read TGTGCCAGCAGCCGTCGTGGTAGCGGGGGAGAGACCCAGTACTTC.